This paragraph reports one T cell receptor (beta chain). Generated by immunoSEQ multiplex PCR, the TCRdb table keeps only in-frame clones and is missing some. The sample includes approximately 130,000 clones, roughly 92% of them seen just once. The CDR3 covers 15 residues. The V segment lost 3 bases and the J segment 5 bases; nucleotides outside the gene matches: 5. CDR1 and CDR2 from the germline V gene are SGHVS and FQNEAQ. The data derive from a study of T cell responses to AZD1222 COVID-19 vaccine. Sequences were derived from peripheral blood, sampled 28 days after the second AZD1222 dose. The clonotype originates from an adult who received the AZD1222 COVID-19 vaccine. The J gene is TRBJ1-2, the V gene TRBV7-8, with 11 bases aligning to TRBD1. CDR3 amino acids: CASSLGTGGSYGYTF. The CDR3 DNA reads TGTGCCAGCAGCTTGGGGACAGGGGGATCATATGGCTACACCTTC.